The clone carrying this T cell receptor beta chain was seen repeatedly, ten times or more. Its antigen is unknown. J was trimmed by 8 bases and V by 3 bases; bases with no gene match: 14. This CDR3 is built from 16 residues. The germline V gene encodes CDR1 MDHEN and CDR2 SYDVKM. These data originate in a study of glioma-infiltrating T cells. Findings and caveats of the study: Above-expected tissue-blood divergence occurred in all gliomas, most in low-grade ones. Only very few CDR3 sequences appeared in both tissue and blood.

The iRepertoire nested amplicon-rescue multiplex PCR amplified TCR alpha and beta CDR3s from RNA. Input was 100-400 ng of tissue mRNA or PBMC total RNA. MiXCR was run by TCRdb on the multiplex PCR reads, yielding one entry per CDR3 protein. The sample lists roughly 120,000 distinct CDR3 sequences, less than 30% occurring once. This receptor was taken from a human donor with low-grade glioma or glioblastoma, undergoing nonglioma brain surgery, or in good health (not recorded which). The sample taken for sequencing was glioma tissue, nonneoplastic brain tissue, or PBMCs (not recorded which). The chain has TRBV28 and TRBJ1-2; 8 bases agree with TRBD1. In DNA, the CDR3 is TGTGCCAGCAGTTTGACGGGACAGGTCGGGTCGCGGGGCTACACCTTC. It codes for CASSLTGQVGSRGYTF.